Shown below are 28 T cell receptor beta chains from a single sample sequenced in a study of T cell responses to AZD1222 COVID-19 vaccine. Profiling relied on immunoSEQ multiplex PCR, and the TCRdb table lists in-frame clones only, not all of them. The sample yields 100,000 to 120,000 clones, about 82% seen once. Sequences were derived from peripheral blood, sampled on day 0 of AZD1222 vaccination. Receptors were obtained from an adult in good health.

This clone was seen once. CDR3: CASSLSRETGELFF. Here the CDR3 DNA reads TGTGCCAGCAGTTTATCGAGAGAAACCGGGGAGCTGTTTTTT. This chain connects TRBV27 to TRBJ2-2; D uncertain. CDR3 length: 14 residues. Looked up from germline, CDR1 is MNHEY and CDR2 is SMNVEV (reference sequence). V gave up 0 bases and J gave up 5 bases, with 7 bases separating them.

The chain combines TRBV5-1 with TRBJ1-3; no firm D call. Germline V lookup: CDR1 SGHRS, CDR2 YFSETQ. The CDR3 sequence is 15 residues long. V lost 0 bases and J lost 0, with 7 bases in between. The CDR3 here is CASSLDGSSGNTIYF. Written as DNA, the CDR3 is TGCGCCAGCAGCTTGGATGGAAGCTCTGGAAACACCATATATTTT.

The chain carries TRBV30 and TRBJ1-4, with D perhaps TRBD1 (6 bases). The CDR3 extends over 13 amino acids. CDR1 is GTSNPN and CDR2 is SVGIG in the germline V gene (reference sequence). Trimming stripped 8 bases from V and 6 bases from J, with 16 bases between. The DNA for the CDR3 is TGTGCCGGGGGCGGGCTAGGGGATGAAAAACTGTTTTTT. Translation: CAGGGLGDEKLFF.

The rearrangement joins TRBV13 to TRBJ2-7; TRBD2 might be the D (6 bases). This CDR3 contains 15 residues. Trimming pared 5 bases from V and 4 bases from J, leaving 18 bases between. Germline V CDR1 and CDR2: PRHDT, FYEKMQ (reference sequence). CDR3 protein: CASSPSGGSEYEQYF. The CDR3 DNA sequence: TGTGCCAGCAGCCCCTCCGGGGGATCGGAGTACGAGCAGTACTTC.

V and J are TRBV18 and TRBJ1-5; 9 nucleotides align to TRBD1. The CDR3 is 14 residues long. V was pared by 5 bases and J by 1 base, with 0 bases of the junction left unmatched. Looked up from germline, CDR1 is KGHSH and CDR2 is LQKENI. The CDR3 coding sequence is TGTGCCAGCTCAGGGACAGGGAGCAATCAGCCCCAGCATTTT. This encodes CASSGTGSNQPQHF.

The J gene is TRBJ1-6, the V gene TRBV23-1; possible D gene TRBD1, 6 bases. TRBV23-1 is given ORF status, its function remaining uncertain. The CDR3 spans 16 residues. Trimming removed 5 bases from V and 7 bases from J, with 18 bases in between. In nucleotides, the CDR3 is TGCGCCAGCAGTTCCTGGGGGCCCTCTAGGAATTCACCCCTCCACTTT. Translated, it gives CASSSWGPSRNSPLHF.

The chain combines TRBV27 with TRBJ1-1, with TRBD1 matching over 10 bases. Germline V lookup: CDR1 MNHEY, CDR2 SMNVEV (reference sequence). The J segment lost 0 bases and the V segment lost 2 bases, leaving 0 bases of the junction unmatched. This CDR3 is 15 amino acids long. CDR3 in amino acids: CASSLGTGVNTEAFF. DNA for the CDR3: TGTGCCAGCAGTTTAGGGACAGGGGTGAACACTGAAGCTTTCTTT.

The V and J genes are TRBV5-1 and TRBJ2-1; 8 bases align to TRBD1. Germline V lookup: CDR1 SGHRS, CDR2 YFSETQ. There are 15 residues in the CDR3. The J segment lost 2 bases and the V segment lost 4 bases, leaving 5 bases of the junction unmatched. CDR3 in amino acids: CASSTGQVAYNEQFF. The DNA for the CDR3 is TGCGCCAGCAGCACGGGACAGGTCGCCTACAATGAGCAGTTCTTC.

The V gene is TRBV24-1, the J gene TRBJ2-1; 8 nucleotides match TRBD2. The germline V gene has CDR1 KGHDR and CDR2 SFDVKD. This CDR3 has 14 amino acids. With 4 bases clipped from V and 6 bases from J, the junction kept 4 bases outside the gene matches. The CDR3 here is CATSDPGGSNEQFF. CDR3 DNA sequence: TGTGCCACCAGTGACCCGGGGGGGTCCAATGAGCAGTTCTTC.

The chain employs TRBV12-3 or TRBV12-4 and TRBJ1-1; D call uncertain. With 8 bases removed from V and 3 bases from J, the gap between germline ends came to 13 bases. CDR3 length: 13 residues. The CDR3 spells CASHGGAYTEAFF. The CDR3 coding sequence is TGTGCCAGCCACGGTGGTGCTTACACTGAAGCTTTCTTT.

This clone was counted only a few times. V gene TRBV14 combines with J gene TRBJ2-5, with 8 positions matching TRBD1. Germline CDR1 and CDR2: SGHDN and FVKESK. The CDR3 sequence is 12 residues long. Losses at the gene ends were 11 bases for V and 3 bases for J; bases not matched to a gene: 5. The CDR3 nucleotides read TGTGCCTCTGCAGGGGGCAAAGAGACCCAGTACTTC. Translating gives CASAGGKETQYF.

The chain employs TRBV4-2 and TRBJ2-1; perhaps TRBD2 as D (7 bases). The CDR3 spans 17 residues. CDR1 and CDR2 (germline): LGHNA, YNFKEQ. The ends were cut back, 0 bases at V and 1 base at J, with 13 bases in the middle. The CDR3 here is CASSQDPGGQSYNEQFF. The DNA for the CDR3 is TGTGCCAGCAGCCAAGACCCCGGGGGGCAATCCTACAATGAGCAGTTCTTC.

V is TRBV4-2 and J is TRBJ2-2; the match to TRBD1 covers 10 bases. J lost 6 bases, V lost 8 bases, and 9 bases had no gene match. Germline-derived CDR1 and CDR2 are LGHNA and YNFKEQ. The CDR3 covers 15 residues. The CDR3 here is CASGSRTGGPGELFF. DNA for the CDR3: TGTGCCAGCGGTTCTAGGACAGGGGGGCCCGGGGAGCTGTTTTTT.

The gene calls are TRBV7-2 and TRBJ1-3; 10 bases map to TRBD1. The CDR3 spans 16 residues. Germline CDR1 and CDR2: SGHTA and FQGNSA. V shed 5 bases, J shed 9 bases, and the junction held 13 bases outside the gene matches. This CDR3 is CASSPGTGVVAGTIYF. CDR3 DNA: TGTGCCAGCAGCCCCGGGACAGGGGTGGTTGCCGGCACCATATATTTT. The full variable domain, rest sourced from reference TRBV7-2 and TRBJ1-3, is GAGVSQSPSNKVTEKGKDVELRCDPISGHTALYWYRQSLGQGLEFLIYFQGNSAPDKSGLPSDRFSAERTGGSVSTLTIQRTQQEDSAVYLCASSPGTGVVAGTIYFGEGSWLTVV.

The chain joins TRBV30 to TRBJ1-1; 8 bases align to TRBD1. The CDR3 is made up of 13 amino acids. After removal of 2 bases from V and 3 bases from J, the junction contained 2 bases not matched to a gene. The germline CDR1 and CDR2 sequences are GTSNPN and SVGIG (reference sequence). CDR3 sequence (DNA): TGTGCCTGGAGTACGGACAGGGACACTGAAGCTTTCTTT. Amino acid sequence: CAWSTDRDTEAFF.

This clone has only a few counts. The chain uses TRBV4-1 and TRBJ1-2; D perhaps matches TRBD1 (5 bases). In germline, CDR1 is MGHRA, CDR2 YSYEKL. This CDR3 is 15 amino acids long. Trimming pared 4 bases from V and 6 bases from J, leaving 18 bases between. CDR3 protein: CASSPPTGHGDGYTF. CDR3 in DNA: TGCGCCAGCAGCCCTCCCACAGGTCACGGGGATGGCTACACCTTC.

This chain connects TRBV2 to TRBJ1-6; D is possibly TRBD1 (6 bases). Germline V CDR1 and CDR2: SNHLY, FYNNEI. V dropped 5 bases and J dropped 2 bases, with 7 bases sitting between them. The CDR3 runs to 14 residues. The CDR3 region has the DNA TGTGCCAGCAGTAGGACAGCCTATAATTCACCCCTCCACTTT. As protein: CASSRTAYNSPLHF.

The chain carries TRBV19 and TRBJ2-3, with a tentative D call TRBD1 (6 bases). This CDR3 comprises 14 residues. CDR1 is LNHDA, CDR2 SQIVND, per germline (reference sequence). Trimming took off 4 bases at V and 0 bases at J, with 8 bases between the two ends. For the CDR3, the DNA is TGTGCCAGTAGTAGGGGGCCGAGCACAGATACGCAGTATTTT. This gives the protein CASSRGPSTDTQYF.

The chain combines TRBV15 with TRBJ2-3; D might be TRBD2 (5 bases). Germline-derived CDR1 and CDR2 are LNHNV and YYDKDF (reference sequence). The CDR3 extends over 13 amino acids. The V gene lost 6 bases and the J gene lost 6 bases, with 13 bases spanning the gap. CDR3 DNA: TGTGCCACCAGAGAGGTAGCGAGTGATACGCAGTATTTT. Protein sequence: CATREVASDTQYF.

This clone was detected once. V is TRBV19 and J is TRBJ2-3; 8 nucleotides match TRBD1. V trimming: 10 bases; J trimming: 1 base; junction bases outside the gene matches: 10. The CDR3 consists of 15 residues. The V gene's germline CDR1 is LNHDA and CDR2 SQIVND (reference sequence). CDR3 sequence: CATQGAPGGTDTQYF. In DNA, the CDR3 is TGTGCCACTCAGGGGGCCCCGGGAGGCACAGATACGCAGTATTTT.

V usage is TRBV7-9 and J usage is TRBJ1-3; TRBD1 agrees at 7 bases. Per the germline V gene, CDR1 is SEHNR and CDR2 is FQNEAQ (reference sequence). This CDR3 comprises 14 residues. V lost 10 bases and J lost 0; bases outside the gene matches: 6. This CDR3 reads CATRDSLSGNTIYF. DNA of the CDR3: TGTGCCACCCGGGACAGCCTCTCTGGAAACACCATATATTTT.

This chain's CDR3 is CSVEGLRGTDTQYF. In nucleotides, the CDR3 is TGCAGCGTTGAGGGACTCCGCGGGACAGATACGCAGTATTTT. This chain links TRBV29-1 with TRBJ2-3, with D maybe TRBD2 (6 bases). The V end was cut by 3 bases, the J end by 3 bases, with 13 bases between. Germline V gene lookup returns CDR1 SQVTM and CDR2 ANQGSEA. CDR3 length equals 14 residues.

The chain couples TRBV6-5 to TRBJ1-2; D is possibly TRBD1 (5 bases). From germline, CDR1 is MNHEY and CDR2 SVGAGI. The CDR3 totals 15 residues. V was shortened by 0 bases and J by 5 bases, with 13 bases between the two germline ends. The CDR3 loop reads CASSYSPGTDYGYTF. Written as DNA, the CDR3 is TGTGCCAGCAGTTACTCGCCCGGGACCGATTATGGCTACACCTTC.

The CDR3 spells CASSLAEGNQPQHF. The CDR3 region has the DNA TGTGCCAGCAGCTTAGCGGAGGGCAATCAGCCCCAGCATTTT. The chain links TRBV7-2 to TRBJ1-5; D remains ambiguous. Germline lookup yields CDR1 SGHTA and CDR2 FQGNSA. Between the trimmed V and J ends, which lost 0 bases and 2 bases, there was a span of 5 bases. The length of the CDR3 is 14 residues. The complete variable domain, with remaining parts taken from reference TRBV7-2 and TRBJ1-5, reads GAGVSQSPSNKVTEKGKDVELRCDPISGHTALYWYRQSLGQGLEFLIYFQGNSAPDKSGLPSDRFSAERTGGSVSTLTIQRTQQEDSAVYLCASSLAEGNQPQHFGDGTRLSIL.

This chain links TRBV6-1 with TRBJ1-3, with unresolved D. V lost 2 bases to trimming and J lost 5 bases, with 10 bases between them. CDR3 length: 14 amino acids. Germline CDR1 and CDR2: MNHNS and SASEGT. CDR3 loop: CASSESPDRNTIYF. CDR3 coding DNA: TGTGCCAGCAGTGAATCTCCAGATCGAAACACCATATATTTT.

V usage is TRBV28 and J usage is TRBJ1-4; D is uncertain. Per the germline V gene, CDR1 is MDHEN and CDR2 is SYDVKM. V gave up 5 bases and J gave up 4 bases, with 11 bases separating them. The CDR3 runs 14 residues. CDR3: CASSTRGLNEKLFF. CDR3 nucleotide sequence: TGTGCCAGCAGTACGAGAGGGCTTAATGAAAAACTGTTTTTT.

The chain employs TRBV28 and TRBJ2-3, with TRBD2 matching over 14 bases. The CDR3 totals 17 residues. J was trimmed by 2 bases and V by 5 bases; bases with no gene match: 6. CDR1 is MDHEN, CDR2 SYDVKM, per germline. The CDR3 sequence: CASSRLAGGLDTDTQYF. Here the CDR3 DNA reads TGTGCCAGCAGTAGACTAGCGGGGGGGCTTGACACAGATACGCAGTATTTT. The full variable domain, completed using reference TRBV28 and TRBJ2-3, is DVKVTQSSRYLVKRTGEKVFLECVQDMDHENMFWYRQDPGLGLRLIYFSYDVKMKEKGDIPEGYSVSREKKERFSLILESASTNQTSMYLCASSRLAGGLDTDTQYFGPGTRLTVL.

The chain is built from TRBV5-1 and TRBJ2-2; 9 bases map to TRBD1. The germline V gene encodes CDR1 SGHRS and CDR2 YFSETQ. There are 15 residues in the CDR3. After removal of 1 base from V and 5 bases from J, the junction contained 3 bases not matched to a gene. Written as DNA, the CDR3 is TGCGCCAGCAGCTTGAGGACAGGGGAGACCGGGGAGCTGTTTTTT. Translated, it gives CASSLRTGETGELFF.